A selection of T cell receptor beta chains follows, all from one sample in a study of T cell responses to AZD1222 COVID-19 vaccine. Method: immunoSEQ multiplex PCR; TCRdb's copy keeps in-frame clones and lacks some. The top ten clones hold approximately 6.9% of a sample with around 180,000 clones, approximately 90% of them seen once. Sequenced material: peripheral blood, taken on day 0 of AZD1222 vaccination. These receptors were obtained from an adult in good health. Both conserved end residues are part of each CDR3. A D gene is named only where the DNA matches it firmly. Size values are once, few and many counts, or a class for expanded clones, and some rows have none.

D gene	V gene	J gene	clone size	CDR3 DNA	CDR3 protein
TRBD1	TRBV6-1	TRBJ1-5	.	TGTGCCAGCAGTGAATTGGACAGGCTAAATCAGCCCCAGCATTTT	CASSELDRLNQPQHF
.	TRBV5-4	TRBJ2-1	.	TGTGCCAGCAGCTTGGAAAGGGAGCAGTTCTTC	CASSLEREQFF
TRBD2	TRBV18	TRBJ2-7	.	TGTGCCAGCTCACCCGGGACCGCGGGGGACGAGCAGTACTTC	CASSPGTAGDEQYF
.	TRBV5-6	TRBJ1-1	.	TGTGCCAGCAGCCCGGGGGGCACTGAAGCTTTCTTT	CASSPGGTEAFF
.	TRBV2	TRBJ2-5	.	TGTGCCAGCAGTGCGTCGGGGCAAGAGACCCAGTACTTC	CASSASGQETQYF
.	TRBV21-1	TRBJ1-5	.	TGTGCCAGCAGCAAAGGTTGTCCCCCCCGGGACAGGGCGCCGAGCAATCAGCCCCAGCATTTT	CASSKGCPPRDRAPSNQPQHF
.	TRBV6-5	TRBJ1-2	.	TGTGCCAGCAGTTACGGAAGACAGAACTATGGCTACACCTTC	CASSYGRQNYGYTF
.	TRBV6-5	TRBJ2-1	.	TGTGCCAGCAGAACGGGAGACAGATACAATGAGCAGTTCTTC	CASRTGDRYNEQFF
.	TRBV7-3	TRBJ1-1	.	TGTGCCAGCAGCGCCGCCCAGGGGACTGAAGCTTTCTTT	CASSAAQGTEAFF
.	TRBV19	TRBJ1-5	.	TGTGCCAGTAGAGACAGAACCTATAGCAATCAGCCCCAGCATTTT	CASRDRTYSNQPQHF
.	TRBV10-3	TRBJ1-3	.	TGTGCCACCTTTCGGGAGGAAAGGGCAACTTCTGGAAACACCATATATTTT	CATFREERATSGNTIYF
.	TRBV27	TRBJ1-6	.	TGTGCCAGCAGCCCAATGACGGGCCCTAATTCACCCCTCCACTTT	CASSPMTGPNSPLHF
.	TRBV6-5	TRBJ1-5	.	TGTGCCAGCAGTTACACCCCGTCGGCGGGCAATCAGCCCCAGCATTTT	CASSYTPSAGNQPQHF
TRBD2	TRBV6-6	TRBJ2-2	.	TGTGCCAGCAGTTTGGTAGCGGGGAACACCGGGGAGCTGTTTTTT	CASSLVAGNTGELFF
TRBD2	TRBV3-1/TRBV3-2	TRBJ2-2	.	TGTGCCAGCAGCCCTATGGGACTAGCGGGTACCGGGGAGCTGTTTTTT	CASSPMGLAGTGELFF
TRBD1	TRBV7-3	TRBJ1-1	.	TGTGCCAGCAGTCCCGGGACAGCTTCCACTGAAGCTTTCTTT	CASSPGTASTEAFF
.	TRBV10-3	TRBJ1-2	.	TGTGCCATCAGTGAGAGGCTGGATGGCTACACCTTC	CAISERLDGYTF
.	TRBV7-2	TRBJ1-4	once	TGTGCCAGCAGCTTAGGGGGGTTGAATGAAAAACTGTTTTTT	CASSLGGLNEKLFF
TRBD2	TRBV27	TRBJ2-3	.	TGTGCCAGCTTGAGCGGGGCCTCTCATACGCAGTATTTT	CASLSGASHTQYF
.	TRBV19	TRBJ1-2	.	TGTGCCAGTAGTACCGGGACTGGGGGCTATGGCTACACCTTC	CASSTGTGGYGYTF
.	TRBV9	TRBJ1-1	.	TGTGCCAGCAGCGTGGTTTTGGGGGCGAACACTGAAGCTTTCTTT	CASSVVLGANTEAFF
TRBD1	TRBV5-4	TRBJ2-7	once	TGTGCCAGCAGCGCGGCCGGGACAGGGTCCTACGAGCAGTACTTC	CASSAAGTGSYEQYF
.	TRBV3-1/TRBV3-2	TRBJ1-1	.	TGTGCCAGCAGCCAAGATACAGGTTGCTTCTTT	CASSQDTGCFF
.	TRBV4-3	TRBJ2-7	.	TGCGCCAGCAGCCAAGACCAAGCCTACGAGCAGTACTTC	CASSQDQAYEQYF
.	TRBV7-2	TRBJ1-4	.	TGTGCCAGCAGCTTAGATCTGGGGTTAGCTGAAAAACTGTTTTTT	CASSLDLGLAEKLFF
.	TRBV6-1	TRBJ1-6	.	TGTGCCAGCAGTGAAGCGGGCAGGGCCAATAATTCACCCCTCCACTTT	CASSEAGRANNSPLHF
TRBD1	TRBV2	TRBJ1-5	.	TGTGCCAGCAGTAGGGACAGCCGAGCCAATCAGCCCCAGCATTTT	CASSRDSRANQPQHF
.	TRBV3-1/TRBV3-2	TRBJ2-3	once	TGTGCCAGCAGCCAAGAAAGAGTAGGCAGGGGAGCAGATACGCAGTATTTT	CASSQERVGRGADTQYF
TRBD1	TRBV29-1	TRBJ2-7	.	TGCAGCGTTGAAATTCCAGGGGGAAGCGAGCAGTACTTC	CSVEIPGGSEQYF
.	TRBV18	TRBJ2-2	.	TGTGCCAGCTCCCTGCCCGGGGCCAACTTCCCCACCACCGGGGAGCTGTTTTTT	CASSLPGANFPTTGELFF
TRBD1	TRBV7-6	TRBJ1-6	.	TGTGCCAGCAGACCCCAGACAGGGGGCGGGTCACCCCTCCACTTT	CASRPQTGGGSPLHF
.	TRBV6-2/TRBV6-3	TRBJ1-5	.	TGTGCCAGCAGTTACGAACGGAGTCACAATCAGCCCCAGCATTTT	CASSYERSHNQPQHF
.	TRBV5-1	TRBJ2-1	.	TGCGCCAGCAGCGTGACAGTCGGCAATGAGCAGTTCTTC	CASSVTVGNEQFF
.	TRBV5-6	TRBJ1-6	.	TGTGCCAGCAGCTTCGTGAATTCACCCCTCCACTTT	CASSFVNSPLHF
TRBD2	TRBV4-3	TRBJ2-1	once	TGCGCCAGCAGCCAAGCTTTCGGCGGGGGAACCTACAATGAGCAGTTCTTC	CASSQAFGGGTYNEQFF